This T cell receptor (beta chain) was captured by sequencing in a study of molecular identifiers for immune sequencing clone quantification. Whole-study findings and limits: Identical barcode-sharing TCR molecules could lead to underestimated sizes for highly expanded clones.

Naive CD8 libraries came from roughly 20,000 to 1,000,000 sorted cells with 10%, 30% or 50% RNA. Previously described methods and listed TCR primers produced bulk TCR libraries. TCRdb fed the PCR reads into MiXCR, producing one record per CDR3 protein. There are about half a million distinct CDR3 sequences in the sample; about a fifth occur only once, and around 0.84% lies in the top ten. This clonotype was detected many times. Its antigen is as yet unknown. The CDR3 is 14 residues long. Per the germline V gene, CDR1 is SGHRS and CDR2 is YFSETQ. V lost 4 bases and J 4 bases, leaving 15 bases between the germline ends.

The source is a human donor in good health. Some libraries in this study had Jurkat cell RNA spiked in. Sequenced input: naive CD8+ T cells from blood, with Jurkat cell RNA spiked in. As to subset: FACS-sorted CD8+CD4-CCR7+CD45RA+ naive T cells. The chain combines TRBV5-1 with TRBJ2-7; D possibly corresponds to TRBD2 (5 bases). DNA of the CDR3: TGCGCCAGCAGCGTGGTCGGGGATAATTACGAGCAGTACTTC. Translation gives CASSVVGDNYEQYF.